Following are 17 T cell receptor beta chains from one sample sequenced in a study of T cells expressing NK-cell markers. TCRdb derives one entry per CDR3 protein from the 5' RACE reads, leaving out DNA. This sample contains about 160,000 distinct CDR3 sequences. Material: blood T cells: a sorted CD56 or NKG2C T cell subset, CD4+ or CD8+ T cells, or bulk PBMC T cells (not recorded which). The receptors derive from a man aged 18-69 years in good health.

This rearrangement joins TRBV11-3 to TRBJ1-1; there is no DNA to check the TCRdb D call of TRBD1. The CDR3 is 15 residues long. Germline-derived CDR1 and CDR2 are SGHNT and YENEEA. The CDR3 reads CASSLGTGLRTEAFF.

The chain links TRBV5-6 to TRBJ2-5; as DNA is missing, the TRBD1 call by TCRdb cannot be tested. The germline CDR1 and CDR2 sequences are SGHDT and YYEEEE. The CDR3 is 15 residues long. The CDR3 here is CASSLGTGHQETQYF.

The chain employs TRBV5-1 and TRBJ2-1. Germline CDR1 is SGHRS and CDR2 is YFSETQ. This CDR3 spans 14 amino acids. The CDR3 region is CASSVGFLFDEQFF.

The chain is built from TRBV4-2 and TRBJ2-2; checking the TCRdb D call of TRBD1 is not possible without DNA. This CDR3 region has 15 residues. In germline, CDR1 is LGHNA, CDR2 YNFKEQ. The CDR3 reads CASSQVGQPPGELFF.

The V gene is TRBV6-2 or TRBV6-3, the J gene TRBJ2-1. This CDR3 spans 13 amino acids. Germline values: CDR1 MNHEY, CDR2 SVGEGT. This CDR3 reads CASSYPYLNEQFF.

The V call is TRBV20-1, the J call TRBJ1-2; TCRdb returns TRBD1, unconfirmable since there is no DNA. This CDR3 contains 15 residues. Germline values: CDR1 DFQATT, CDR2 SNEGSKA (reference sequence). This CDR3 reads CSARDVVGGGEGYTF.

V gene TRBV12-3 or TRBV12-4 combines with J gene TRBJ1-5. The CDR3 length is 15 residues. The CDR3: CASSQDGDSNQPQHF.

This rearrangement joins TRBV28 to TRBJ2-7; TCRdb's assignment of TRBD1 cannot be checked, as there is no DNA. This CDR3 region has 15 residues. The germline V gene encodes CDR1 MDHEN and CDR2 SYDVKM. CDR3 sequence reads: CASREDRGISYEQYF.

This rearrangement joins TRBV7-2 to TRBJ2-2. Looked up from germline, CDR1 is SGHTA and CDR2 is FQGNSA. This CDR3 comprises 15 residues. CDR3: CASSLAGTPIGELFF.

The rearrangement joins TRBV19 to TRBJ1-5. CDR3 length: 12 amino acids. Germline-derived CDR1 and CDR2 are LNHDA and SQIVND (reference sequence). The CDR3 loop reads CASSIGNQPQHF.

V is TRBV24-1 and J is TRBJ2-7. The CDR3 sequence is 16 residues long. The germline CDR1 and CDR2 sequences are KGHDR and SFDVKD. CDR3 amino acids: CATRLQDFRDSYEQYF.

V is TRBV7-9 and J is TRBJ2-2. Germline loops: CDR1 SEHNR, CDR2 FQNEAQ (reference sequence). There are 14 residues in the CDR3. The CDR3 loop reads CASSLPLPSGELFF.

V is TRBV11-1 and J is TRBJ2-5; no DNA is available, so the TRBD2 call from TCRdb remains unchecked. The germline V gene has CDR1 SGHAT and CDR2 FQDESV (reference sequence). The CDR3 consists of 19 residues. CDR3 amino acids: CASSLTSPPSGGSRETQYF.

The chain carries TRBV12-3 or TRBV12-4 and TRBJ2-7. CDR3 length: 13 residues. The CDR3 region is CASSDRTPYEQYF.

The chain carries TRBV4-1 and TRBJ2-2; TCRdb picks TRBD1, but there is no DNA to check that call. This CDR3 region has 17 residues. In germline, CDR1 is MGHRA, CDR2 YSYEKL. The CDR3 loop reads CASSQGGDRASPGELFF.

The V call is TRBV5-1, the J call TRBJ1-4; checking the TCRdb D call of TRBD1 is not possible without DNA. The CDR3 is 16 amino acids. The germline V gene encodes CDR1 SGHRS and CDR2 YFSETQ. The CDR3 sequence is CASSPGQGGINEKLFF.

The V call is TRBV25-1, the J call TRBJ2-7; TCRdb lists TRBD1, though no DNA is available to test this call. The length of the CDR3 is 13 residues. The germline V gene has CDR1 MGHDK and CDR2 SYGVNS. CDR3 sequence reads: CASEDRGHYEQYF.